This is a list of T cell receptor beta chains from one sample in a study of breast tumors, draining lymph nodes, adjacent tissues. A single record per CDR3 protein comes from TCRdb applying MiXCR to the multiplex PCR reads. Among some 150,000 distinct CDR3 sequences listed, under 25% were seen once. What was sequenced was axillary lymph node tissue. These receptors were collected from a female donor with breast cancer. Some clones in this sample may be carry-over from other donors' samples. CDR3s include the opening cysteine and the closing phenylalanine or tryptophan. The D gene is left open where the match is weak. The size field is filled for only some rows; it gives once, few, many or a size class.

clone size: medium-sized
D gene: TRBD2
J gene: TRBJ2-1
V gene: TRBV7-9
CDR3 DNA: TGTGCCAGCAGCCAAACCCTAGCGGGAGGTCCATATGAGCAGTTCTTC
CDR3 protein: CASSQTLAGGPYEQFF

clone size: .
D gene: .
J gene: TRBJ2-7
V gene: TRBV6-2/TRBV6-3
CDR3 DNA: TGTGCCAGCAGTTACCCTGCACTCGAGCAGTACTTC
CDR3 protein: CASSYPALEQYF

clone size: many
D gene: .
J gene: TRBJ2-5
V gene: TRBV20-1
CDR3 DNA: TGCAGTGCTATCGATCGAGAGACCCAGTACTTC
CDR3 protein: CSAIDRETQYF

clone size: many
D gene: .
J gene: TRBJ2-7
V gene: TRBV7-8
CDR3 DNA: TGTGCCAGCAGCCTGACAGCCCCCTACGAGCAGTACTTC
CDR3 protein: CASSLTAPYEQYF

clone size: many
D gene: .
J gene: TRBJ2-7
V gene: TRBV6-5
CDR3 DNA: TGTGCCAGCGCCAGGACAGATAGATCCTACGAGCAGTACTTC
CDR3 protein: CASARTDRSYEQYF

clone size: few
D gene: .
J gene: TRBJ1-5
V gene: TRBV30
CDR3 DNA: TGTGCCTGGAGTGAAGATAGATATCAGCCCCAGCATTTT
CDR3 protein: CAWSEDRYQPQHF

clone size: many
D gene: .
J gene: TRBJ2-3
V gene: TRBV15
CDR3 DNA: TGTGCCACCAGCAGAGATCGCGCTAGTCCGGGAACAGATACGCAGTATTTT
CDR3 protein: CATSRDRASPGTDTQYF

clone size: many
D gene: .
J gene: TRBJ1-3
V gene: TRBV4-1
CDR3 DNA: TGCGCCAGCAGCCAAGGGCAGGGAGAAGCTGGAAACACCATATATTTT
CDR3 protein: CASSQGQGEAGNTIYF

clone size: many
D gene: TRBD1
J gene: TRBJ1-4
V gene: TRBV5-1
CDR3 DNA: TGCGCCAGCAGCGTCACAGGGGATGGGATTGAAAAACTGTTTTTT
CDR3 protein: CASSVTGDGIEKLFF

clone size: many
D gene: TRBD2
J gene: TRBJ2-1
V gene: TRBV11-3
CDR3 DNA: TGTGCCAGCAGCTTAGCCTTAGCGGGAGTGGAGAATGAGCAGTTCTTC
CDR3 protein: CASSLALAGVENEQFF

clone size: many
D gene: .
J gene: TRBJ2-1
V gene: TRBV20-1
CDR3 DNA: TGCGGACCCCGGAGCTCCTACAATGAGCAGTTCTTC
CDR3 protein: CGPRSSYNEQFF

clone size: few
D gene: .
J gene: TRBJ2-2
V gene: TRBV27
CDR3 DNA: TGTGCCAGCACCCCAAACCCGACAGTACTCACCGGGGAGCTGTTTTTT
CDR3 protein: CASTPNPTVLTGELFF

clone size: many
D gene: TRBD2
J gene: TRBJ2-3
V gene: TRBV5-4
CDR3 DNA: TGTGCCAGCAGTTTGGGACTAGCAGTAGACTCAGATACGCAGTATTTT
CDR3 protein: CASSLGLAVDSDTQYF

clone size: many
D gene: TRBD2
J gene: TRBJ2-1
V gene: TRBV7-8
CDR3 DNA: TGTGCCAGCAGCTTTGAGCTAGCGGGAAATAATGAGCAGTTCTTC
CDR3 protein: CASSFELAGNNEQFF

clone size: many
D gene: .
J gene: TRBJ2-5
V gene: TRBV24-1
CDR3 DNA: TGTGCCACACAGGATTGGGGTAGGGAGACCCAGTACTTC
CDR3 protein: CATQDWGRETQYF

clone size: .
D gene: .
J gene: TRBJ1-1
V gene: TRBV5-1
CDR3 DNA: TGCGCCAGCAGTCTAGGGGGGGCGCGCAATGAAGCCTTCTTT
CDR3 protein: CASSLGGARNEAFF

clone size: many
D gene: TRBD2
J gene: TRBJ2-7
V gene: TRBV20-1
CDR3 DNA: TGCAGTGGGTCACTAGCGGGAGCATACGAGCAGTACTTC
CDR3 protein: CSGSLAGAYEQYF

clone size: many
D gene: .
J gene: TRBJ2-7
V gene: TRBV6-6
CDR3 DNA: TGTGCCAGCAGTTACTCAGACACCGCTCCCTACGAGCAGTACTTC
CDR3 protein: CASSYSDTAPYEQYF

clone size: many
D gene: TRBD2
J gene: TRBJ2-1
V gene: TRBV20-1
CDR3 DNA: TGCAGTGCCCCCCTCCGGCCATTCGGGGGGAATGAGCAGTTCTTC
CDR3 protein: CSAPLRPFGGNEQFF

clone size: .
D gene: TRBD1
J gene: TRBJ1-2
V gene: TRBV9
CDR3 DNA: TGTGCCAGCAGCGTAGGGCCAGGGGGCAAGGATGGCTACACCTTC
CDR3 protein: CASSVGPGGKDGYTF

clone size: many
D gene: TRBD2
J gene: TRBJ2-1
V gene: TRBV4-3
CDR3 DNA: TGCGCCAGCAGCCATGATGCGCTAGCGGGAAGTAATGAGCAGTTCTTC
CDR3 protein: CASSHDALAGSNEQFF

clone size: few
D gene: TRBD1
J gene: TRBJ2-1
V gene: TRBV27
CDR3 DNA: TGTGCCAGCAGTTTGACAGGGCTCTACAATGAGCAGTTCTTC
CDR3 protein: CASSLTGLYNEQFF

clone size: .
D gene: .
J gene: TRBJ1-5
V gene: TRBV27
CDR3 DNA: TGTGCCAGCAGTTTCGGCAGGGGACAGCCCCAGCATTTT
CDR3 protein: CASSFGRGQPQHF

clone size: many
D gene: .
J gene: TRBJ2-1
V gene: TRBV7-9
CDR3 DNA: TGTGCCAGCAGCTTAGGTACTAGTTTTTACAATGAGCAGTTCTTC
CDR3 protein: CASSLGTSFYNEQFF

clone size: many
D gene: TRBD2
J gene: TRBJ2-7
V gene: TRBV30
CDR3 DNA: TGTGCCTGGGCTCTAGCGGGTGGGCCTCGCGAGCAGTACTTC
CDR3 protein: CAWALAGGPREQYF

clone size: once
D gene: .
J gene: TRBJ1-1
V gene: TRBV25-1
CDR3 DNA: TGTGCCAGCAGAGTCTCAGACAGAGGCACTGAAGCTTTCTTT
CDR3 protein: CASRVSDRGTEAFF

clone size: many
D gene: TRBD1
J gene: TRBJ1-3
V gene: TRBV9
CDR3 DNA: TGTGCCAGCAGCTCAGGACAGGGTTTTGCAAACACCATATATTTT
CDR3 protein: CASSSGQGFANTIYF

clone size: many
D gene: TRBD2
J gene: TRBJ2-1
V gene: TRBV20-1
CDR3 DNA: TGCAGTGCTAGGCCTCCGGGACGGGGGGTCAATGAGCAGTTCTTC
CDR3 protein: CSARPPGRGVNEQFF

clone size: many
D gene: TRBD2
J gene: TRBJ2-3
V gene: TRBV19
CDR3 DNA: TGTGCCAGTATTCTAAAGGGACTAGCGGGAGGGCCCCCAGATACGCAGTATTTT
CDR3 protein: CASILKGLAGGPPDTQYF

clone size: .
D gene: TRBD1
J gene: TRBJ1-1
V gene: TRBV20-1
CDR3 DNA: TGCAGTGCTCCTCGGACAGGGATGAACACTGAAGCTTTCTTT
CDR3 protein: CSAPRTGMNTEAFF

clone size: once
D gene: TRBD1
J gene: TRBJ2-7
V gene: TRBV4-1
CDR3 DNA: TGCGCCAGCAGCCTACGGACAGGGGGTGTCTACGAGCAGTACTTC
CDR3 protein: CASSLRTGGVYEQYF